Listed below are T cell receptor beta chains from one sample, sequenced in a study of blood T cell repertoires in COVID-19. Sequencing was performed with immunoSEQ multiplex PCR; in TCRdb, only in-frame clones are kept and a portion is missing. Here the sample spans some 120,000 clones, 84% being singletons. Source material: peripheral blood. The receptors here all came from a woman aged 30 to 39 who had recovered from COVID-19. Both conserved end residues are part of each CDR3. Fields, in order: clone size, V gene, J gene, D gene, CDR3 length, CDR3 DNA, CDR3 protein. A D gene is named only where the DNA matches it firmly. Not all rows give a size; the values are once, few, many and, for expanded clones, a class.

.	TRBV3-1/TRBV3-2	TRBJ1-4	TRBD1	16	TGTGCCAGCAGTCAAGTGATCGGGACAGGGGATGAAAAACTGTTTTTT	CASSQVIGTGDEKLFF
.	TRBV27	TRBJ2-3	TRBD2	16	TGTGCCAGCAGTTCCGATACTAGCGGGGGGGCGAGTACGCAGTATTTT	CASSSDTSGGASTQYF
.	TRBV7-6	TRBJ2-2	.	18	TGTGCCAGCAGCTTCATTTTCCCGAGGCATGATGTGACCGGGGAGCTGTTTTTT	CASSFIFPRHDVTGELFF
.	TRBV2	TRBJ1-1	.	12	TGTGCCAGCCACAGACAGACCCCTGAAGCTTTCTTT	CASHRQTPEAFF
.	TRBV27	TRBJ2-6	.	15	TGTGCCAGCAGTACCCCCCGGACAGTCCCCAACGTCCTGACTTTC	CASSTPRTVPNVLTF
.	TRBV7-9	TRBJ1-3	.	17	TGTGCCAGCAGCTCCTCGAGGGGAGCGGGTACTGGAAACACCATATATTTT	CASSSSRGAGTGNTIYF
.	TRBV3-1/TRBV3-2	TRBJ2-5	TRBD1	16	TGTGCCAGCAGCCAAGGGACAGGAAGGCCCCAAGAGACCCAGTACTTC	CASSQGTGRPQETQYF
.	TRBV9	TRBJ1-3	.	16	TGTGCCAGCAGCGTAGGCGGCCAGCTCTCTGGAAACACCATATATTTT	CASSVGGQLSGNTIYF
once	TRBV3-1/TRBV3-2	TRBJ1-4	.	12	TGTGCCAGCAACGACGGCGGGGAAAAACTGTTTTTT	CASNDGGEKLFF
.	TRBV18	TRBJ1-2	TRBD1	14	TGTGCCAGCTCACCAACGTCAGGGGGCTTTGGCTACACCTTC	CASSPTSGGFGYTF
.	TRBV7-3	TRBJ2-3	TRBD1	15	TGTGCCAGCAGCCGGACAGGGGGCAAAGGAGATACGCAGTATTTT	CASSRTGGKGDTQYF
.	TRBV9	TRBJ2-7	.	14	TGTGCCAGCAGCGTAGGAGATTTATCCTACGAGCAGTACTTC	CASSVGDLSYEQYF
.	TRBV9	TRBJ2-3	.	20	TGTGCCAGCAGCGTAGGGGGCCTGGGTAGCGGAAGCCCGAGCACAGATACGCAGTATTTT	CASSVGGLGSGSPSTDTQYF
.	TRBV12-5	TRBJ1-5	TRBD1	13	TGTGCTAGTAGTGGGGGACAGAATCAGCCCCAGCATTTT	CASSGGQNQPQHF
.	TRBV21-1	TRBJ2-2	.	18	TGTGCCAGCAGCAAAGGTGAGTGTGACAGGGCGAACACCGGGGAGCTGTTTTTT	CASSKGECDRANTGELFF
.	TRBV7-9	TRBJ2-7	TRBD1	14	TGTGCCAGCGCCGGGACAGGGGGGACTTACGAGCAGTACTTC	CASAGTGGTYEQYF